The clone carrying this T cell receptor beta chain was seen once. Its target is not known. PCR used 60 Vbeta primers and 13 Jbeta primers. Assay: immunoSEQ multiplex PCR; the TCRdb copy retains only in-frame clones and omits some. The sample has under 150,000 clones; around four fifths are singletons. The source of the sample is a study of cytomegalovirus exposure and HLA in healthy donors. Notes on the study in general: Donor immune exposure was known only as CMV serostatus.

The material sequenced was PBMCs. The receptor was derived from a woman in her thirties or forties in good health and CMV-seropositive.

The CDR3 coding sequence is TGTGCCAGCAGCCGTCAAGGACTAGCGTTTACCTACGAGCAGTACTTC. Its protein is CASSRQGLAFTYEQYF. The chain is built from TRBV7-2 and TRBJ2-7; TRBD2 aligns across 9 bases. V trimming: 5 bases; J trimming: 2 bases; junction bases outside the gene matches: 10. CDR1 SGHTA and CDR2 FQGNSA come from the germline V gene. CDR3 length: 16 amino acids.